This TCR beta chain appears in the sequencing data of a study of shared clonotypes between healthy human individuals. General study findings and limits: The study's rarefaction showed incomplete sorted-subset sequencing despite large depth. When naive CD4 clonotypes were compared across several donors, approximately 5% were shared.

Remarks on this clone: The target antigen is unknown.

Positive CCR7 selection of CD45RO-negative cells yielded the naive CD8 cells, and terminally differentiated effector memory CD45RA+ cells were excluded. The assay ran at deep level. Authors' data handling: Junction-only sequences without quality scores were provided by ImmunoSEQ, so filtering was different. Assay: immunoSEQ multiplex PCR; the TCRdb copy retains only in-frame clones and omits some. D and trimming come from the DNA, and the V and J calls and clone size come from that table. The table includes nearly 600,000 clones, just under 97% detected once. The CDR3 has 16 amino acids. CDR1 is SEHNR and CDR2 is FQNEAQ in the germline V gene (reference sequence). V trimming: 7 bases; J trimming: 8 bases; junction bases outside the gene matches: 11.

The rearrangement links TRBV7-9 to TRBJ2-1; 13 nucleotides agree with TRBD2. Sequenced input: naive CD8+ T cells sorted from blood. This TCR was recovered from a woman younger than 45 in good health. CDR3 region: CASTPPGTSGIYEQFF. The DNA for the CDR3 is TGTGCCAGCACCCCCCCGGGGACTAGCGGGATATATGAGCAGTTCTTC.